The TCR beta chain under discussion was sequenced for a study of blood T cell repertoires in COVID-19. As for the study in general: Collection of acute and convalescent COVID-19 samples took place in the United States, Italy and Spain. Sample material is recorded as cDNA or gDNA derived from T cells, B-cell-depleted T cells, or PBMCs.

V lost 1 base to trimming and J lost 2 bases; unmatched junction nucleotides: 4. Germline assignment: CDR1 KGHDR and CDR2 SFDVKD. The CDR3 sequence is 16 residues long. Original analysis: Scientists estimated how many nucleated cells there were by amplifying reference gene primers. Using immunoSEQ multiplex PCR, the repertoire was profiled, and TCRdb retains in-frame clones only, with some absent. V and J calls and clone size are copied from that table; D and trimming were computed from the DNA. The sample carries 200,000 to 300,000 clones, 70% to 90% recorded once. This receptor was identified in a woman between 65 and 79 years old with active or convalescent COVID-19. The chain links TRBV24-1 to TRBJ2-3; TRBD2 matches 8 bases. The sample comprised peripheral blood. CDR3 region: CATSDLKRGSTDTQYF. The CDR3 DNA reads as TGTGCCACCAGTGATTTAAAGCGGGGGTCCACAGATACGCAGTATTTT.